This T cell receptor beta chain was obtained from a study of blood T cell repertoires in COVID-19. Across the study: Italy, Spain and the United States were the sources of the convalescent and acute COVID-19 samples. PBMCs, B-cell-depleted T cells, or T cells were the source of the cDNA or gDNA that made up the material.

The V end lost 4 bases, the J end lost 7 bases, and 17 bases lay between the germline ends. Germline CDR1 reads SGHKS; CDR2 reads YYEKEE (reference sequence). CDR3 length: 14 residues. The method was immunoSEQ multiplex PCR; TCRdb's version includes in-frame clones alone and lacks a portion of them. The repertoire holds 110,000 or so clones, with around four fifths as singletons. The chain recombines TRBV5-5 with TRBJ1-1, with D tentatively TRBD1 (6 bases). The TCR was taken from a woman in her 70s with acute or convalescent COVID-19. What was sequenced was peripheral blood. In nucleotides, the CDR3 is TGTGCCAGCAGCCCAGCGGCAGGGGTATATGAAGCTTTCTTT. It yields the protein CASSPAAGVYEAFF.